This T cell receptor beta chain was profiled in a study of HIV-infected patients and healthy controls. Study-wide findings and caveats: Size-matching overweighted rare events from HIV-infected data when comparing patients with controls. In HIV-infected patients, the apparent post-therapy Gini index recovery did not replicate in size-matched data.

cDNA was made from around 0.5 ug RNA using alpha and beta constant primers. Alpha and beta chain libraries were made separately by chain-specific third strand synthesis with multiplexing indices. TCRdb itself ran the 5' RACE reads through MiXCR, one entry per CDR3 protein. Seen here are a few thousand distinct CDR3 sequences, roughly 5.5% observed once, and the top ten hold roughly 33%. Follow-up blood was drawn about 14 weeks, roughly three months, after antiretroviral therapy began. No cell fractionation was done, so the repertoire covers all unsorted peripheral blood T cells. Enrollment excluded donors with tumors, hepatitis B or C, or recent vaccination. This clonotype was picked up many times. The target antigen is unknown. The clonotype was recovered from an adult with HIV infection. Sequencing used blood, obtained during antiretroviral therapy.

The CDR3 loop is CASSPSGTSAKGYIQYF. The CDR3 DNA follows: TGTGCCAGCTCACCCTCCGGGACCTCAGCTAAGGGGTACATTCAGTACTTC. This chain connects TRBV18 to TRBJ2-4; TRBD1 or TRBD2 may be the D gene (5 bases each). Germline values: CDR1 KGHSH, CDR2 LQKENI. The CDR3 totals 17 residues. Trimming pared 3 bases from V and 8 bases from J, leaving 23 bases between.